The TCR beta chain under discussion was sequenced for a study of PD-1 and CTLA-4 blockade in melanoma. The table came from immunoSEQ multiplex PCR; TCRdb's copy has only in-frame clones and leaves some out. The sample lists tens of thousands of clones, around 89% seen once, with 7.8% in the top ten. The V gene's germline CDR1 is MNHEY and CDR2 SMNVEV (reference sequence). Trimming at V came to 5 bases and at J to 15 bases, leaving 7 bases not matched to a gene. The CDR3 length is 12 residues. This clonotype originated in a human donor with melanoma. The material sequenced was CD8+ T cells from peripheral blood, taken before anti-PD-1 treatment. This sequence joins TRBV27 and TRBJ2-2; 9 bases are shared with TRBD2. CDR3 DNA: TGTGCCAGCAGTCTACCCAGCGGGGGGATGTTTTTT. Translation gives CASSLPSGGMFF.